One T cell receptor beta chain is described in this entry. Its cognate antigen has yet to be identified. Per-base quality was not reported, and no clone a single base away is much larger than it. The time point label, read with the paper, signifies: week 35, safety follow-up. Every vaccine dose consisted of 300 ug of a 20-mer mutant IDH1 peptide in Montanide, administered subcutaneously together with topical imiquimod. Patients were given eight vaccinations, in weeks 1, 3, 5, 7, 11, 15, 19 and 23, which matched visits V03 through V10. Newly diagnosed WHO grade 3 or 4 IDH1-mutant astrocytomas showing loss of nuclear ATRX were present in the donors. The samples were drawn from NOA16, a multicentre, single-arm, open-label phase I trial in Germany that tested a mutant IDH1 peptide vaccine in humans for the first time. Genomic DNA for TCRB sequencing was extracted from EDTA blood using the DNeasy Blood and Tissue Kit.

Between the V and J ends, shortened by 4 bases and 0 bases respectively, the junction contains 8 bases. CDR3 length: 13 amino acids, cysteine to phenylalanine. Only the CDR3 part of the read is kept: 39 bases, read in frame from the first base. The germline V gene supplies CDR1 SGHRS and CDR2 YFSETQ. The data stem from a study of a mutant IDH1 vaccine in newly diagnosed glioma (dated by TCRdb to the early 2020s). Describing the broader study: In the chemotherapy-containing groups, vaccination started alongside temozolomide cycles, whereas in patients who had radiotherapy alone it started 4-6 weeks after radiotherapy. Of the approximately 34 patients who were treated, around 62% were male and roughly 38% were female, and the mean age was around 40 years. Prior to enrollment, standard therapy consisting of radiotherapy alone, temozolomide alone, or radiochemotherapy with temozolomide had been administered to patients, with the combination being received by most patients. The week-35 safety follow-up was designated visit V12, and the week-47 end of study was designated visit V13. Peripheral blood was drawn at six visits: V03 (baseline), V05, V07, V10, V12 and V13. For exploratory analyses, longitudinal TCRB deep sequencing was carried out in around 24 treated patients wherever samples were available.

Library preparation employed the immunoSEQ multiplex PCR assay. The hsTCRB Kit was used according to the manufacturer's protocol to amplify rearranged TCR beta chain sequences. TCRB libraries were sequenced on an Illumina MiSeq. The published analysis was carried out like this. The kit vendor's proprietary platform handled demultiplexing, trimming and gene mapping. TCRdb provides this immuneACCESS table in a form limited to in-frame rearrangements. Some clones are lacking; in checked studies, under half of them reflect an unresolved V gene, and why the rest are absent is not known. The DNA gave D and trimming, while V, J and clone size come from that table. Present in this sample are under 50,000 clones, around nine tenths of which were seen just once. 4.5% to 6% of the sample is in the top ten clones. What the study reported, not specific to this receptor: Across multiple MHC alleles, vaccine-induced immune responses were seen in 93.3% of patients. Pseudoprogression seemed to be unrelated to changes in the top peripheral T cell clonotypes found by TCRB sequencing. It was noted by the authors that analyses of patient blood samples could not be reproduced owing to sample limitations. Selection of PBMC samples for TCRB deep sequencing was based on availability.

The sequence is built from TRBV5-1 and TRBJ2-7, with no confidently assigned D gene. The sample was PBMCs, taken from a glioma patient whose treatment included an IDH1 peptide vaccine. The clonotype comes from a woman aged 40 to 50 with glioma. The DNA sequence is given as TGCGCCAGCAGCCCCCGATCCTCCTACGAGCAGTACTTC. It encodes CASSPRSSYEQYF.